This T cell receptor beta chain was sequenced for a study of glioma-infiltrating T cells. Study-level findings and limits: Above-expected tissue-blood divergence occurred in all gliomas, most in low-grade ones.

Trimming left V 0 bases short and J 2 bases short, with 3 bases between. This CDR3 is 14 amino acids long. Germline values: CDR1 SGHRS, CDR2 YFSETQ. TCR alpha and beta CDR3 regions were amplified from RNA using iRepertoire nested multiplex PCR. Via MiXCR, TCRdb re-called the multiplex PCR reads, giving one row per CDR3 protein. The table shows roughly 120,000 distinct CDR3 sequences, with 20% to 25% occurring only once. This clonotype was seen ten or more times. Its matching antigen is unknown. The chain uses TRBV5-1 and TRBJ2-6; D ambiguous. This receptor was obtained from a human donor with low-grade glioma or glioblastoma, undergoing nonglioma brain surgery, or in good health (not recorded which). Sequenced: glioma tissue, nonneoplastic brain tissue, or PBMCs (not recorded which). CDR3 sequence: CASSLVAGANVLTF. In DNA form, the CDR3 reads TGCGCCAGCAGCTTGGTAGCTGGGGCCAACGTCCTGACTTTC.